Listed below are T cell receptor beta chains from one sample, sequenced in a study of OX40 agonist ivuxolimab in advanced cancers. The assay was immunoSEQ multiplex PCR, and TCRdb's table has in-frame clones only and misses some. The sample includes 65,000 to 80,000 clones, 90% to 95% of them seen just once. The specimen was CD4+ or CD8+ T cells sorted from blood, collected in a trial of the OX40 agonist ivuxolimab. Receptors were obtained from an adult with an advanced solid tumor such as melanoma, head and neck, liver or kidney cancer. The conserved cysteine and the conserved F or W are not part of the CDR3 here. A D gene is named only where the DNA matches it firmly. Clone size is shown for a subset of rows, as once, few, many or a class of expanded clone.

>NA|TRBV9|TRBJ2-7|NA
ASSPNGLHSYEQY
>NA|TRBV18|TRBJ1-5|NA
ASSLIGRDQPQH
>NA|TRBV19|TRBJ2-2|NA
ASSIGLSPRPPGGELF
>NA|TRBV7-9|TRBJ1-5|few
ASSLEGDQPQH
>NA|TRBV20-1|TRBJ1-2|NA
SARAGDGYT
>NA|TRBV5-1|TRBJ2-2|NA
ASSLAAQRTGELF
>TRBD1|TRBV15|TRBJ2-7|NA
ATSRDYGTGGLGQY
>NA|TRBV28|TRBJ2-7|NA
ASSTSLGRSSYEQY
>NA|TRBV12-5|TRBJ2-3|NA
ASGLSTDTQY
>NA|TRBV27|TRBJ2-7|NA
ASRAGNSYEQY
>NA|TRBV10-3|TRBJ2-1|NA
APPDPLLDEQF
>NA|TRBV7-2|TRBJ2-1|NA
ASSSAGGAVEQF
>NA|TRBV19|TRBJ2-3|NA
ASSLATGLSTDTQY
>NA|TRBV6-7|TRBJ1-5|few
ASIRPSNQPQH
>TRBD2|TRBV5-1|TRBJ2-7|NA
ASSYETSGGLYEQY
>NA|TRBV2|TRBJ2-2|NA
ASSHRETNTGELF
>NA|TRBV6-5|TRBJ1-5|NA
ASRNSNQPQH
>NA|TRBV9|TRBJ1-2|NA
ASSTGTGRDYGYT
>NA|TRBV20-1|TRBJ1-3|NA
SAMVRDTIY
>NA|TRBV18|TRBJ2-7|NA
ASSPADYEQY
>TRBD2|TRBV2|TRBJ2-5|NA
ASKRAGEVAETQY
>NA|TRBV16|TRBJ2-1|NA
ASSQSPGYNEQF
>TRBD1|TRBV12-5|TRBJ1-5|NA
ASGSSGTGNQPQH
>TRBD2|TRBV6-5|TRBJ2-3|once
ASSRLAGITDTQY
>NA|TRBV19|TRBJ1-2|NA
ASSRSTGPANYGYT
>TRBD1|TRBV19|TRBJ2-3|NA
ASRDRGTDTQY
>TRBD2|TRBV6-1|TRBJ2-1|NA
ASSEVKPGLAGNEQF
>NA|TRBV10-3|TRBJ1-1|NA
AISEGGGNTEAF
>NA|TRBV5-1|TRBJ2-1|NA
ASSDLDFWSGGESDEQF
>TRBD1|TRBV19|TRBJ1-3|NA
ASRPGQSGNTIY
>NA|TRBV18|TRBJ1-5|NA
ASSPGLDSNQPQH
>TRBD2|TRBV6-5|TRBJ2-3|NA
ASSLGTSRSADTQY
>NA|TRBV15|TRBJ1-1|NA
ATSRDPGIGTEAF
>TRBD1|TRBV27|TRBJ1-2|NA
ASSLRGGGRGYT
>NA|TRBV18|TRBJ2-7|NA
ASSSRDGSSYEQY
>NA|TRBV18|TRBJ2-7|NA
ASSPRARHSYEQY
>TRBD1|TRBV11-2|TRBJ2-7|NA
ASSLVGQAPYEQY
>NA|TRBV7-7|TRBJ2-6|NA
ASSPDGTYGANVLT
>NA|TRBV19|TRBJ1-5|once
ASSIDRSVQPQH
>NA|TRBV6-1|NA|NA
ASESSYEQY
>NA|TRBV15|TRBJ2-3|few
ATRGLASTDTQY
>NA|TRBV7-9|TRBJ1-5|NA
ASSPGGAGGNQPQH
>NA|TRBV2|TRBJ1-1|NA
ASSVSSTVQGEAF
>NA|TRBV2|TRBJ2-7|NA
ASSVVGRQY
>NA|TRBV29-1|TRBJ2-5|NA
SVGGGGSETQY